The TCR beta chain described here comes from a study of T cell responses to AZD1222 COVID-19 vaccine. TCRdb keeps only in-frame clones here, not all; method: immunoSEQ multiplex PCR. In the table there are 150,000 or so clones, about 88% of which are singletons. Comments on this clone: What it binds is unknown.

Study-wide points: A mostly white British donor set with more females was recruited, and clonal diversity was possibly underestimated.

The V and J ends lost 1 base and 13 bases respectively, with 20 bases between them. The CDR3 consists of 14 residues. CDR1 and CDR2 (germline): LGHNA, YSLEER. This sequence was found in an adult who had recovered from COVID-19. This chain connects TRBV4-3 to TRBJ2-7; D possibly uses TRBD1 or TRBD2 (5 bases each). Sequenced material: peripheral blood, taken after recovery from COVID-19. CDR3 loop: CASSQGPTGTPVYF. DNA of the CDR3: TGCGCCAGCAGCCAAGGCCCTACCGGGACCCCCGTATACTTC.